This note documents a single T cell receptor beta chain sequence. Libraries were prepared by immunoSEQ multiplex PCR; TCRdb keeps only in-frame clonotypes and omits some of them. Among tens of thousands of clones, 80% to 85% were seen once, and the ten largest hold around 2%. Each patient gave between 1 and 8 samples of peripheral blood mononuclear cells, which were collected pretreatment and during treatment. The data were taken from a study of PD-L1 blockade in urothelial cancer. Study as a whole: Bladder-origin urothelial cancer in males covered about 90% of the roughly 30 patients. Median T cell yield per blood sample was around 130,000 cells.

Germline V gene lookup returns CDR1 PRHDT and CDR2 FYEKMQ (reference sequence). Trimming took 5 bases from V and 2 from J, leaving 12 bases between them. This CDR3 is 14 amino acids long. The sequence came from a middle-aged man with urothelial cancer. This specimen was PBMCs, taken around atezolizumab (anti-PD-L1) treatment. This chain connects TRBV13 to TRBJ1-1; D remains ambiguous. CDR3 DNA sequence: TGTGCCAGCAGCCCCTATGACTCAAACACTGAAGCTTTCTTT. Translating gives CASSPYDSNTEAFF.